These 14 T cell receptor beta chains were sequenced from one sample in a study of Ad26.COV2.S vaccination and SARS-CoV-2 variants (dated by TCRdb to about 2021). The sample's treatment or condition, from its label and the paper: around 19 received Ad26.COV2.S at low or high dose, single or two shots; a few received placebo; per-sample allocation not given. For vaccine and placebo recipients, the sequenced repertoires came from samples collected on day 63 after the first injection. The library came from the immunoSEQ multiplex PCR assay. Drawn from immuneACCESS, this table holds only the in-frame rearrangements with V and J called that TCRdb kept. Clones are partly lost; checked studies trace under half to an unresolved V gene and leave the rest unexplained. Present in this sample are hundreds of thousands of clones, approximately 90% of which were seen just once. Of the sample, 10% to 15% falls within the top ten clones.

Source: peripheral blood, taken in a trial of Ad26.COV2.S vaccine versus placebo. These receptors originate from a person aged 18-65 years who received the Ad26.COV2.S COVID-19 vaccine or a placebo.

The CDR3 nucleotides read TGTGCCAGCAGTTTGGCGGGGGGATCAAGATTTTGGAATCAGCCCCAGCATTTT. Its protein is CASSLAGGSRFWNQPQHF. This chain joins TRBV25-1 and TRBJ1-5; TRBD1 might be the D (5 bases). CDR1 is MGHDK, CDR2 SYGVNS, per germline. V lost 5 bases and J lost 4, with 24 bases in between. The CDR3 runs 18 residues.

This chain uses TRBV7-9 with TRBJ2-5; no firm D call. Trimming removed 3 bases from V and 5 bases from J, with 4 bases in between. CDR1 is SEHNR, CDR2 FQNEAQ, per germline (reference sequence). The CDR3 sequence is 11 residues long. CDR3 sequence reads: CASSFGETQYF. CDR3 nucleotide sequence: TGTGCCAGCAGCTTCGGCGAGACCCAGTACTTC.

The chain combines TRBV5-5 with TRBJ2-7; 9 bases are shared with TRBD1. V shed 0 bases, J shed 7 bases, and the junction held 5 bases outside the gene matches. The CDR3 is 14 residues long. Germline V CDR1 and CDR2: SGHKS, YYEKEE (reference sequence). The CDR3 reads CASSLAQGAEEQYF. In nucleotides, the CDR3 is TGTGCCAGCAGCTTGGCACAGGGGGCTGAAGAGCAGTACTTC.

The rearrangement uses TRBV30 and TRBJ2-2; tentative D call: TRBD2 (5 bases). Germline V gives CDR1 GTSNPN, CDR2 SVGIG (reference sequence). The CDR3 totals 14 residues. V was shortened by 0 bases and J by 6 bases, with 11 bases between the two germline ends. As DNA, the CDR3 is TGTGCCTGGAGTGTATATATAGCGTCCGGGGAGCTGTTTTTT. It yields the protein CAWSVYIASGELFF.

The chain links TRBV7-2 to TRBJ1-3; D remains unclear. The CDR3 runs 15 residues. CDR1 is SGHTA, CDR2 FQGNSA, per germline. Trimming removed 2 bases from V and 0 bases from J, with 8 bases in between. CDR3 nucleotide sequence: TGTGCCAGCAGCTTAATATTGGCCTCTGGAAACACCATATATTTT. Translating it yields CASSLILASGNTIYF.

V gene TRBV27 combines with J gene TRBJ2-6, with D maybe TRBD1 (6 bases). There are 15 residues in the CDR3. The ends were cut back, 4 bases at V and 2 bases at J, with 9 bases in the middle. Per germline, CDR1 MNHEY and CDR2 SMNVEV (reference sequence). CDR3 loop: CASSWGPPGANVLTF. Here the CDR3 DNA reads TGTGCCAGCAGTTGGGGGCCGCCTGGGGCCAACGTCCTGACTTTC.

This clone was seen a few times. J is TRBJ1-1 and V is TRBV30, with a possible D match to TRBD1 (5 bases). Per germline, CDR1 GTSNPN and CDR2 SVGIG (reference sequence). Trimming pared 2 bases from V and 5 bases from J, leaving 12 bases between. This CDR3 spans 13 amino acids. CDR3 bases: TGTGCCTGGAGTCCCGGGGAGGGGACTGAAGCTTTCTTT. Its translation is CAWSPGEGTEAFF.

The V and J genes are TRBV15 and TRBJ1-2; maybe TRBD1 (6 bases). Germline V gene sequence: CDR1 LNHNV, CDR2 YYDKDF (reference sequence). V was shortened by 4 bases and J by 5 bases, with 20 bases between the two germline ends. This CDR3 has 16 amino acids. DNA for the CDR3: TGTGCCACCAGCAAGCAGGGGCGGACTTCAACTTATGGCTACACCTTC. Translated, it gives CATSKQGRTSTYGYTF.

The genes are TRBV3-1 (or the pseudogene TRBV3-2) and TRBJ1-1; D unclear. Germline CDR1 reads LGHDT; CDR2 reads YNNKEL (reference sequence). The CDR3 runs to 15 residues. The germline V and J ends were trimmed by 0 bases and 1 base, with 9 bases remaining between them. CDR3 bases: TGTGCCAGCAGCCAAGAAGGACGGACGAACACTGAAGCTTTCTTT. Translation: CASSQEGRTNTEAFF.

About this clone itself: The same CDR3 arises from other DNA sequences in this sample as well. This chain joins TRBV7-9 and TRBJ1-1; D gene unclear. Looked up from germline, CDR1 is SEHNR and CDR2 is FQNEAQ (reference sequence). The CDR3 runs 13 residues. V gave up 1 base and J gave up 1 base, with 4 bases separating them. The CDR3 nucleotides read TGTGCCAGCAGCTTAGGAGAGAACACTGAAGCTTTCTTT. Its translation: CASSLGENTEAFF.

The chain links TRBV7-2 to TRBJ2-5, with 8 positions matching TRBD2. The CDR3 runs 16 residues. With 1 base clipped from V and 4 bases from J, the junction kept 8 bases outside the gene matches. In germline, CDR1 is SGHTA, CDR2 FQGNSA. CDR3 in DNA: TGTGCCAGCAGCTTAGGAATAGCGGGGCCAGGAGAGACCCAGTACTTC. This translates into CASSLGIAGPGETQYF.

The V and J genes are TRBV12-3 or TRBV12-4 and TRBJ1-2; no definite D call. The CDR3 is 11 amino acids. V lost 6 bases and J lost 5, with 7 bases in between. In DNA, the CDR3 is TGTGCCAGCAGCCGGGATTATGGCTACACCTTC. Its translation: CASSRDYGYTF.

The chain uses TRBV18 and TRBJ2-1; 7 bases are shared with TRBD1. The CDR3 is made up of 17 amino acids. The V segment lost 6 bases and the J segment 0 bases; nucleotides outside the gene matches: 11. CDR1 KGHSH and CDR2 LQKENI come from the germline V gene. This CDR3 reads CASSSTRDRSSYNEQFF. CDR3 nucleotide sequence: TGTGCCAGCTCTTCAACCCGGGACAGAAGCTCCTACAATGAGCAGTTCTTC.

The rearrangement joins TRBV9 to TRBJ2-3; D may match TRBD1 or TRBD2 (5 bases each). This CDR3 has 17 residues. Trimming left V 1 base short and J 2 bases short, with 17 bases between. From germline, CDR1 is SGDLS and CDR2 YYNGEE. Here the CDR3 reads CASSVTGTKTNTDTQYF. CDR3 nucleotide sequence: TGTGCCAGCAGCGTAACCGGGACCAAGACAAACACAGATACGCAGTATTTT.